This T cell receptor (beta chain) appears in the sequencing data of a study of T cell responses to AZD1222 COVID-19 vaccine. At the level of the study: It was second doses at about 4 or about 12 weeks that were pooled. Study-level points and caveats: The peak T cell response came first, and repertoires were sampled only after it.

This clone was seen only a few times. The antigen is undetermined. TCRdb's table, derived via immunoSEQ multiplex PCR, lists solely in-frame clones and lacks some. This sample has roughly 120,000 clones, with about 88% found just once. Source: peripheral blood, taken on day 0 of AZD1222 vaccination. This sequence was found in an adult in good health.

CDR3 sequence (DNA): TGCAGCGTTAGTAGCGGGAGGAATGAGCAGTTCTTC. Its translation: CSVSSGRNEQFF. The V and J genes are TRBV29-1 and TRBJ2-1, with 10 bases identical to TRBD2. The CDR3 is made up of 12 amino acids. Unmatched junction bases numbered 2, after V lost 5 bases and J lost 7 bases. Germline V gene lookup returns CDR1 SQVTM and CDR2 ANQGSEA.